The 24 T cell receptor beta chains reported below all come from one sample, sequenced in a study of STAT3 mutations in large granular lymphocyte leukemia. No antigen has been identified for these receptors. Study-wide results and limits: Every T-cell large granular lymphocyte leukemia patient had at least one immunodominant TCR beta clonotype.

Sequenced by immunoSEQ multiplex PCR; TCRdb stores in-frame clones only, minus some. The profile shows approximately 10,000 clones, 65% to 90% of them singletons. The specimen sequenced was peripheral blood mononuclear cells. The receptors derive from a man at least 80 years old with T-cell large granular lymphocyte leukemia. Some clones in this sample may be carry-over from other donors' samples.

This clone was seen only once. V gene TRBV5-1 combines with J gene TRBJ2-7; TRBD2 matches 14 bases. The CDR3 sequence is 14 residues long. After removal of 3 bases from V and 6 bases from J, the junction contained 2 bases not matched to a gene. CDR1 is SGHRS, CDR2 YFSETQ, per germline. The CDR3 loop reads CASSSGLAGAEQYF. The CDR3 coding sequence is TGCGCCAGCAGCTCGGGACTAGCGGGGGCCGAGCAGTACTTC.

The chain links TRBV6-6 to TRBJ2-7, with unresolved D. The CDR3 is 14 residues long. CDR1 is MNHNY, CDR2 SVGAGI, per germline (reference sequence). V gave up 0 bases and J gave up 6 bases, with 12 bases separating them. DNA for the CDR3: TGTGCCAGCAGTTACTCTGGCGGAGTTTCCGAGCAGTACTTC. It is translated as CASSYSGGVSEQYF.

The chain joins TRBV5-1 to TRBJ2-5; 8 bases line up with TRBD1. V was clipped by 4 bases and J by 5 bases; unmatched bases: 10. Germline CDR1 reads SGHRS; CDR2 reads YFSETQ. The CDR3 totals 15 residues. The CDR3 region is CASSKSGQEVETQYF. The CDR3, as DNA: TGCGCCAGCAGCAAATCGGGACAGGAGGTGGAGACCCAGTACTTC.

The DNA of the CDR3 is TGTGCCAGCTCACGCCGTGAGACAGATACGCAGTATTTT. This sequence encodes CASSRRETDTQYF. This sequence joins TRBV18 and TRBJ2-3; D is uncertain. CDR1 KGHSH and CDR2 LQKENI come from the germline V gene. This CDR3 region has 13 residues. Trimming cost V 4 bases and J 3 bases, with 8 bases left between them.

The V call is TRBV7-2, the J call TRBJ1-2, with 9 bases lining up with TRBD1. Germline V lookup: CDR1 SGHTA, CDR2 FQGNSA. Trimming at V came to 5 bases and at J to 0 bases, leaving 7 bases not matched to a gene. The CDR3 covers 16 residues. The CDR3 spells CASSTGDRATNYGYTF. The CDR3 DNA sequence: TGTGCCAGCAGCACAGGGGACAGGGCAACTAACTATGGCTACACCTTC.

The chain is built from TRBV11-3 and TRBJ2-7; D call uncertain. The CDR3 is made up of 13 amino acids. Germline V gene lookup returns CDR1 SGHNT and CDR2 YENEEA. V lost 3 bases, J lost 6 bases, and 12 bases lay in between. CDR3 in amino acids: CASSFSASSEQYF. CDR3 nucleotides: TGTGCCAGCAGCTTTTCGGCCTCGAGCGAGCAGTACTTC.

The V and J genes are TRBV7-9 and TRBJ2-5; tentatively, D is TRBD1 (5 bases). Per the germline V gene, CDR1 is SEHNR and CDR2 is FQNEAQ (reference sequence). V gave up 5 bases and J gave up 1 base, with 11 bases separating them. This CDR3 is 14 amino acids long. The CDR3 nucleotides are TGTGCCAGCAGCCCCCGGACACTCCAAGAGACCCAGTACTTC. This sequence encodes CASSPRTLQETQYF.

The CDR3 sequence is CASSPGGGVGQPQHF. CDR3 in DNA: TGTGCCAGCAGTCCCGGGGGAGGGGTGGGTCAGCCCCAGCATTTT. The chain combines TRBV6-5 with TRBJ1-5; D is perhaps TRBD1 (5 bases). Trimming took 5 bases from V and 6 from J, leaving 17 bases between them. The germline V gene has CDR1 MNHEY and CDR2 SVGAGI. This CDR3 contains 15 residues.

The rearrangement joins TRBV30 to TRBJ1-2, with 9 bases matching TRBD1. The V gene end was trimmed by 2 bases and the J gene end by 6 bases; junction bases not matched to a gene: 4. This CDR3 contains 13 residues. Germline loops: CDR1 GTSNPN, CDR2 SVGIG (reference sequence). The chain's CDR3 is CAWSIRTGDGYTF. DNA of the CDR3: TGTGCCTGGAGTATTCGGACAGGGGATGGCTACACCTTC. The full variable domain, completed using reference TRBV30 and TRBJ1-2, is SQTIHQWPATLVQPVGSPLSLECTVEGTSNPNLYWYRQAAGRGLQLLFYSVGIGQISSEVPQNLSASRPQDRQFILSSKKLLLSDSGFYLCAWSIRTGDGYTFGSGTRLTVV.

This clone was seen a few times. The chain carries TRBV25-1 and TRBJ2-7; perhaps TRBD2 as D (6 bases). Trimming cost V 3 bases and J 4 bases, with 7 bases left between them. The CDR3 sequence is 12 residues long. Germline CDR1 and CDR2: MGHDK and SYGVNS. CDR3 in amino acids: CASSEGRYEQYF. The CDR3 nucleotides are TGTGCCAGCAGTGAGGGGAGGTACGAGCAGTACTTC.

J is TRBJ2-3 and V is TRBV7-8; maybe TRBD2 (5 bases). This CDR3 spans 17 amino acids. Trimming left V 3 bases short and J 0 bases short, with 16 bases between. Germline V gene data show CDR1 as SGHVS and CDR2 as FQNEAQ. CDR3 sequence reads: CASSFGSLALSTDTQYF. CDR3 sequence (DNA): TGTGCCAGCAGCTTCGGGTCTCTAGCACTCAGCACAGATACGCAGTATTTT.

This chain links TRBV5-1 with TRBJ2-5; TRBD1 or TRBD2 may be the D gene (5 bases each). V dropped 4 bases and J dropped 4 bases, with 14 bases sitting between them. The germline gives CDR1 SGHRS, CDR2 YFSETQ. This CDR3 is built from 14 residues. The CDR3, as DNA: TGCGCCAGCAGCCCGGCCGGGGCCACAGAGACCCAGTACTTC. This encodes CASSPAGATETQYF. The full variable domain, its missing parts supplied by reference TRBV5-1 and TRBJ2-5, is KAGVTQTPRYLIKTRGQQVTLSCSPISGHRSVSWYQQTPGQGLQFLFEYFSETQRNKGNFPGRFSGRQFSNSRSEMNVSTLELGDSALYLCASSPAGATETQYFGPGTRLLVL.

The rearrangement uses TRBV9 and TRBJ1-4; D ambiguous. CDR3 length equals 14 residues. Germline-derived CDR1 and CDR2 are SGDLS and YYNGEE. Trimming removed 0 bases at V and 7 bases at J, with 10 bases between. The CDR3 sequence is CASSVASSGEKLFF. The CDR3 DNA reads as TGTGCCAGCAGCGTAGCTAGCTCTGGTGAAAAACTGTTTTTT.

CDR3 protein: CASSVTVPFAGAGANVLTF. The CDR3 nucleotides are TGTGCCAGCAGCGTAACTGTCCCCTTTGCAGGGGCTGGGGCCAACGTCCTGACTTTC. J is TRBJ2-6 and V is TRBV9; D might be TRBD1 (6 bases). V lost 1 base and J lost 2, with 19 bases in between. The CDR3 is 19 amino acids. The germline V gene encodes CDR1 SGDLS and CDR2 YYNGEE.

The CDR3 loop is CASSLGDSNYGYTF. DNA of the CDR3: TGCGCCAGCAGCTTGGGAGACAGTAACTATGGCTACACCTTC. The chain combines TRBV5-1 with TRBJ1-2; the D gene is possibly TRBD1 (5 bases). Germline loops: CDR1 SGHRS, CDR2 YFSETQ. The CDR3 contains 14 residues. V was clipped by 0 bases and J by 1 base, with 7 bases between them.

The genes are TRBV28 and TRBJ1-3, with a weak D call TRBD1 (5 bases). Germline CDR1 reads MDHEN; CDR2 reads SYDVKM. The CDR3 totals 13 residues. Trimming removed 7 bases from V and 1 base from J, with 8 bases in between. CDR3: CASKAGSGNTIYF. Here the CDR3 DNA reads TGTGCCAGCAAGGCAGGGTCTGGAAACACCATATATTTT.

The genes are TRBV29-1 and TRBJ1-1; D is undetermined. Trimming shortened V by 8 bases and J by 8 bases, and 18 bases separated the two germline ends. Looked up from germline, CDR1 is SQVTM and CDR2 is ANQGSEA. This CDR3 region has 12 residues. The CDR3 here is CSTNRGAVEAFF. The CDR3 nucleotides are TGCAGCACTAACCGAGGAGCGGTAGAAGCTTTCTTT.

The genes are TRBV15 and TRBJ2-5, with unresolved D. The V end lost 3 bases, the J end lost 1 base, and 6 bases lay between the germline ends. There are 13 residues in the CDR3. The germline V gene encodes CDR1 LNHNV and CDR2 YYDKDF (reference sequence). Here the CDR3 reads CATSRTPQETQYF. DNA of the CDR3: TGTGCCACCAGCAGGACACCCCAAGAGACCCAGTACTTC. The full variable domain, rest sourced from reference TRBV15 and TRBJ2-5, is DAMVIQNPRYQVTQFGKPVTLSCSQTLNHNVMYWYQQKSSQAPKLLFHYYDKDFNNEADTPDNFQSRRPNTSFCFLDIRSPGLGDTAMYLCATSRTPQETQYFGPGTRLLVL.

The chain joins TRBV4-1 to TRBJ2-7; the match to TRBD2 covers 13 bases. Germline-derived CDR1 and CDR2 are MGHRA and YSYEKL. V trimming: 4 bases; J trimming: 5 bases; junction bases outside the gene matches: 11. The CDR3 extends over 17 amino acids. CDR3 loop: CASSRPTSGGARNEQYF. The CDR3 coding sequence is TGCGCCAGCAGCCGCCCCACTAGCGGGGGGGCTCGGAACGAGCAGTACTTC.

The V call is TRBV6-1, the J call TRBJ2-7; 11 bases align to TRBD1. V was clipped by 3 bases and J by 2 bases; unmatched bases: 3. The CDR3 consists of 15 residues. Germline lookup yields CDR1 MNHNS and CDR2 SASEGT. The CDR3 DNA is TGTGCCAGCAGTGACCAGGACAGGGGGCCCTACGAGCAGTACTTC. It is translated as CASSDQDRGPYEQYF.

This CDR3 is CASSSGGGTGLEKLFF. The CDR3 DNA reads as TGTGCCAGCAGCTCGGGAGGTGGGACAGGGCTGGAAAAACTGTTTTTT. V gene TRBV5-6 combines with J gene TRBJ1-4; 9 bases line up with TRBD1. V lost 3 bases and J lost 8; bases outside the gene matches: 11. This CDR3 is 16 amino acids long. Looked up from germline, CDR1 is SGHDT and CDR2 is YYEEEE.

This rearrangement joins TRBV27 to TRBJ1-6; tentative D call: TRBD1 (5 bases). Germline V gene sequence: CDR1 MNHEY, CDR2 SMNVEV (reference sequence). This CDR3 region has 15 residues. Trimming left V 5 bases short and J 8 bases short, with 16 bases between. The CDR3 bases are TGTGCCAGCAGTCCGGCAGGGCAGAGGTATTCACCCCTCCACTTT. Translating gives CASSPAGQRYSPLHF.

This chain joins TRBV13 and TRBJ2-3, with TRBD2 identical over 10 bases. CDR1 is PRHDT, CDR2 FYEKMQ, per germline (reference sequence). V dropped 3 bases and J dropped 5; count of bases not matched to a gene: 17. There are 19 residues in the CDR3. The CDR3 DNA follows: TGTGCCAGCAGCTTCCAATGGAACAGCGGGGGGGCCGGGAAAGATACGCAGTATTTT. It encodes CASSFQWNSGGAGKDTQYF.

J is TRBJ2-7 and V is TRBV19; the D gene could be TRBD1 or TRBD2 (5 bases each). The CDR3 runs to 16 residues. Germline V gene sequence: CDR1 LNHDA, CDR2 SQIVND (reference sequence). Trimming removed 4 bases at V and 5 bases at J, with 21 bases between. The CDR3 coding sequence is TGTGCCAGTAGTAACGATTTGGGGGTAGGTTTGAACGAGCAGTACTTC. It encodes CASSNDLGVGLNEQYF.